This TCR beta chain was captured by sequencing in a study of follicular helper T cells after annual influenza vaccination. Study findings and constraints: Plasmablast frequency change correlated with clonality change in ICOS+CD38+ cTfh. Each annual vaccination recalled recurring oligoclonal ICOS+CD38+ cTfh clonotypes.

Sequenced by immunoSEQ multiplex PCR; TCRdb stores in-frame clones only, minus some. The sample consists of 6,000 to 8,000 clones, 80% to 85% of them appearing once. Time point specified: 2015-2016 season, 7 days after influenza vaccination. Sorted cTfh were non-naive CD4+CXCR5+PD-1+, either ICOS+CD38+ or ICOS-CD38-. This clone has a handful of counts. Its target is not known. The sequenced sample was CXCR5+ CD38- circulating T follicular helper cells from blood, obtained 7 days after influenza vaccination. The sample's subset: circulating Tfh, non-naive CD4+CXCR5+PD-1+ (ICOS+CD38+ or ICOS-CD38-). This TCR derives from an adult who received the influenza vaccine.

CDR3 protein: CASRLTSGSGYTF. CDR3 in DNA: TGTGCCAGCAGACTAACCTCCGGGTCTGGCTACACCTTC. The chain joins TRBV28 to TRBJ1-2, with unresolved D. This CDR3 has 13 amino acids. Germline loops: CDR1 MDHEN, CDR2 SYDVKM. The V gene lost 6 bases and the J gene lost 7 bases, with 15 bases spanning the gap.